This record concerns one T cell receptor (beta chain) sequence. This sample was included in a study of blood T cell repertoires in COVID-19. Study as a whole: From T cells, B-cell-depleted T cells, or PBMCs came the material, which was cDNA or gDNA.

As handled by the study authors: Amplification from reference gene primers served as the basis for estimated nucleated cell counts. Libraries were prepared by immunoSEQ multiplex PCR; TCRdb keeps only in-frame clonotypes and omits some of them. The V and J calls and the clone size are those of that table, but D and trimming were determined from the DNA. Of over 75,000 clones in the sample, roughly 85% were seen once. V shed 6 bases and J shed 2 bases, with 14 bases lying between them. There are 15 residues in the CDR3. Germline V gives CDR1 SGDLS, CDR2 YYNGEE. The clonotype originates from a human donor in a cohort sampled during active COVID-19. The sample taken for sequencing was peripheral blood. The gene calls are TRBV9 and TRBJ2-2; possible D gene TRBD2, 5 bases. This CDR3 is CASTRTDFNTGELFF. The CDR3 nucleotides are TGTGCCAGCACTAGGACGGACTTTAACACCGGGGAGCTGTTTTTT.